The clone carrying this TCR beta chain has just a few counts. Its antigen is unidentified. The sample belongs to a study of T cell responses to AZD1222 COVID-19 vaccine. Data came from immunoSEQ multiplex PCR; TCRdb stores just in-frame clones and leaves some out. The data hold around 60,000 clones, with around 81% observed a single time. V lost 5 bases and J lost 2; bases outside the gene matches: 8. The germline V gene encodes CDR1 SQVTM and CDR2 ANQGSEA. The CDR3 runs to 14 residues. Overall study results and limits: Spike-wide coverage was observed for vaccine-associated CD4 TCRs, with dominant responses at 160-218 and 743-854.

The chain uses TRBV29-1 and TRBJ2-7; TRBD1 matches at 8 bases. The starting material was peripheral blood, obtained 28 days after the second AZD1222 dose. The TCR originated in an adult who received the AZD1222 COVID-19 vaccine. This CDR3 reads CSVSDRETTYEQYF. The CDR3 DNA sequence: TGCAGCGTTTCGGACAGGGAAACAACCTACGAGCAGTACTTC.